This T cell receptor beta chain stems from a study of cytomegalovirus exposure and HLA in healthy donors. The V and J ends lost 6 bases and 5 bases, in that order; junction bases with no gene match: 3. The CDR3 is 12 amino acids. Germline loops: CDR1 SQVTM, CDR2 ANQGSEA. The PCR was carried out with 60 Vbeta primers and 13 Jbeta primers. Produced via immunoSEQ multiplex PCR; TCRdb's table is partial and in-frame only. This table has 120,000 to 150,000 clones, over 60% appearing once. This TCR derives from a woman aged 55-70 years in good health and CMV-seronegative. Sequencing input: PBMCs. V and J are TRBV29-1 and TRBJ2-2; 7 bases align to TRBD1. The chain's CDR3 is CSVLQGTGELFF. CDR3 bases: TGCAGCGTCCTACAGGGGACCGGGGAGCTGTTTTTT.